This TCR beta chain stems from a study of CD8 T cells in Susac syndrome. Each multiple sclerosis control was a treatment-naive patient with relapsing-remitting disease that was either stable or active. Purification of the CD8+ and CD4+ T cells relied on negative isolation, and TEMRA cells underwent FACS enrichment. The CDR3 covers 13 residues. The V gene lost 3 bases and the J gene lost 2 bases, with 8 bases spanning the gap. An input of about 0.45 to 1 ug of RNA was subjected to reverse transcription using random hexamers. Across 54 Vbeta and 13 Jbeta, TCR beta CDR3 was amplified with immunoSEQ multiplex PCR. TCRdb fed the immunoSEQ multiplex PCR reads into MiXCR, producing one record per CDR3 protein. The sample has 150,000 to 200,000 distinct CDR3 sequences; roughly 95% are singletons.

The gene calls are TRBV12-3 or TRBV12-4 and TRBJ2-7; D may correspond to TRBD1 or TRBD2 (5 bases each). The source material was CD4+ T cells from PBMCs. The receptor comes from a human donor with multiple sclerosis. Written as DNA, the CDR3 is TGTGCCAGCAGTTTGGGGGATCCCTACGAGCAGTACTTC. Its translation: CASSLGDPYEQYF.